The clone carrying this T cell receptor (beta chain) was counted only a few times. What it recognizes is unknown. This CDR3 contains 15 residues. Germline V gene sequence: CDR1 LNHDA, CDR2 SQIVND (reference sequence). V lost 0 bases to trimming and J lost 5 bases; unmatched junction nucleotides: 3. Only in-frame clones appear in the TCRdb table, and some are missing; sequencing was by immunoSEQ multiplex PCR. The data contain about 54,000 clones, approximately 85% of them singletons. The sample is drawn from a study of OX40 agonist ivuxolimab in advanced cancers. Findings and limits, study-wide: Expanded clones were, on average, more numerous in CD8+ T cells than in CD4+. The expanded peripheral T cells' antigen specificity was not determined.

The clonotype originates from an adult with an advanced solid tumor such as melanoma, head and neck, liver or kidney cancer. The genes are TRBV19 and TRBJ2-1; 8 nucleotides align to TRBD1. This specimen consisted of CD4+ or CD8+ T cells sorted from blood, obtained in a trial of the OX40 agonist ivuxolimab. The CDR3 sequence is CASSIDGTGDNEQFF. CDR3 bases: TGTGCCAGTAGTATAGACGGGACAGGAGACAATGAGCAGTTCTTC.